This T cell receptor beta chain originates from a study of T cell changes during pregnancy in multiple sclerosis. The table came from immunoSEQ multiplex PCR; TCRdb's copy has only in-frame clones and leaves some out. The data hold about 100,000 clones, with approximately 92% observed a single time. V trimming: 3 bases; J trimming: 10 bases; junction bases outside the gene matches: 11. The CDR3 is made up of 14 amino acids. Germline assignment: CDR1 MGHDK and CDR2 SYGVNS. Sequenced material: peripheral blood, taken in the first trimester of pregnancy. The chain links TRBV25-1 to TRBJ1-1, with 7 bases fitting TRBD1. The TCR sequence derives from a female donor with multiple sclerosis, enrolled in a pregnancy study. The CDR3: CASSETGLGRGAFF. For the CDR3, the DNA is TGTGCCAGCAGTGAGACAGGGCTCGGGCGTGGAGCTTTCTTT.